This T cell receptor beta chain comes out of a study of beta chain features in type 1 diabetes (dated by TCRdb to the late 2010s). Background on the whole study: Mean age, gender distribution, total cell number and subset yield did not differ between patients and healthy donors. A total of about 100,000,000 sorted cells were examined across all samples, and RNA yield correlated strongly with the number of cells per subset. Regulatory and stem cell-like memory subsets were obtained from only 8 patients and about 8 healthy donors, while naive and central memory subsets were obtained from all 30 or so donors. The study compared the TCRB repertoires of sorted circulating CD4+ T cell subsets in recently diagnosed type 1 diabetes patients with those in matched healthy donors.

What the research found in general, with its limitations: Patients with type 1 diabetes made fewer insertions and deleted more nucleotides at VDJ recombination sites, implying thymic rearrangement abnormalities. Because cDNA rather than genomic DNA was sequenced, highly expressing activated cells could have been over-represented, although no difference in activation and CD3 levels was found between groups. Only small numbers of individuals were included in the HLA sub-analyses, which left unresolved whether HLA type had any influence on TCRB rearrangement. Naive, central memory and regulatory TCRB repertoires appeared to be more similar among patients than among healthy donors. A moderate but significant shortening of TCRB CDR3 length was observed in type 1 diabetes patients in all four CD4+ subsets. Shorter templates might have been favored by PCR, but patient and control samples were amplified and corrected together, so both groups would have been affected equally by any skew.

This clone was counted a few times. Its antigen has not been determined. Base qualities are not recorded, but no much larger clone differs from it by a single base. Each donor gave one peripheral blood draw, about 110 mL on average, collected into heparinised tubes. A BD FACSAria II and a panel including CD45RO, CCR7, CD25, CD127, CD95 and CD27 were used to sort naive, central memory, regulatory and stem cell-like memory CD4+ T cells. Every sorted population had a purity above 95%. PBMCs were isolated immediately by Lymphoprep density gradient centrifugation and stained directly without culture. To minimize batch effects, samples were stained and sorted in pairs, one healthy donor with one patient per experiment. Reading the germline V gene gives CDR1 SGHRS and CDR2 YFSETQ. V lost 0 bases and J lost 3 bases, and the count of bases not matched to a germline gene is 1. Reading from cysteine to phenylalanine, the CDR3 counts 14 amino acids. CDR3 DNA is the only sequence kept; it has 42 bases, read in frame from the first base.

All of the isolated RNA was reverse transcribed with the High Capacity cDNA Reverse Transcription Kit, so expressed TCRB transcripts were sequenced. Deep immunoSEQ sequencing was performed on naive, central memory and regulatory T cell samples, with an average of roughly 3.6 million total reads per sample. Sorted cells were lysed in RLT buffer, and RNA was extracted using DNase-treated RNeasy Micro or Mini kits according to cell number. To prevent cross-contamination, every cell subset was processed on its own, while patient and healthy donor samples were processed together. The immunoSEQ multiplex PCR was used to amplify TCRB sequences from cDNA, generating 87-bp fragments that spanned the CDR3 region. Sequencing of the amplicons was done on the Illumina HiSeq platform. The study's processing was this. Synthetic template baselines were used to correct PCR bias computationally, reads within Hamming distance 2 were collapsed together, and singletons that could not be merged were discarded. Reads were aligned to IMGT to assign V, D and J genes, CDR3 length, and insertions or deletions at six rearrangement sites. Within each subset, clonotype counts were normalized to the number of sorted cells before true diversity and Gini coefficients were calculated with the tcR R package. The overlap coefficient, calculated on TCRB nucleotide sequences, was used to quantify repertoire sharing. Out-of-frame TCRB sequences from naive cells were analyzed as a proxy for the pre-selection repertoire. Held by TCRdb, this immuneACCESS table contains in-frame sequences only and omits some clones. Under half of the omission traces to an unresolved V gene where checked; the cause of the rest is unknown. V and J calls and clone size follow that table, whereas D and trimming were derived from the DNA. This sample lists hundreds of thousands of clones; over 12% were detected once. Clones ranked in the top ten supply approximately 0.015% of the sample.

Sequenced material: naive CD4+ T cells from blood. What this sample's cell subset or site label stands for: true naive CD4+ T cells. The receptor was derived from a young man with type 1 diabetes. The chain couples TRBV5-1 to TRBJ2-7; TRBD1 agrees with 9 junctional bases. The nucleotide sequence reads as follows: TGCGCCAGCAGCTTGGTGGGACAGGGCTACGAGCAGTACTTC. Its translation reads: CASSLVGQGYEQYF.